Each of the 5 T cell receptor delta chains below was sequenced from the same sample in a study of human gamma delta and Vdelta1 T cells. TCRdb re-called the PCR reads through CATT. The profile covers about 700 delta-chain clones, with just under 8.5% appearing a single time and roughly 89% taken by the ten largest. Material for sequencing was differentiated CD27- Vdelta1 gamma-delta T cells from blood. These TCRs come from a human donor in good health.

This clone is termed medium-sized (0.01 to 0.1%). With only one base between it and a far larger clone, this is likely a read error. This chain joins TRDV1 and TRDJ1; 8 nucleotides agree with TRDD3. Trimming removed 0 bases from V and 0 bases from J; junction bases left unmatched: 15. Germline V lookup: CDR1 TSWWSYY, CDR2 QGS. This CDR3 region has 20 residues. The CDR3 protein is CALGELTTPYWGVYTDKLIF. CDR3 DNA sequence: TGTGCTCTTGGGGAACTAACGACTCCGTACTGGGGGGTATACACCGATAAACTCATCTTT.

This clone was seen more than once but under ten times. A far bigger clonotype differs at one base, so this is likely a read error. Other DNA variants within this sample encode the same CDR3. V is TRDV1 and J is TRDJ1; 8 nucleotides agree with TRDD3. The CDR3 spans 23 residues. The V gene's germline CDR1 is TSWWSYY and CDR2 QGS. Unmatched junction bases numbered 28, after V lost 4 bases and J lost 0 bases. The CDR3 bases are TGTGCTCTTGGGGCTGCCTCCTACCCGGAACATGGGGGATTAGCAGTGTACACCGATAAACTCATCTTT. This encodes CALGAASYPEHGGLAVYTDKLIF.

In its sample, this clone ranks as medium-sized (0.01 to 0.1%). This likely traces to a read error, being one base from a far larger clone. This chain links TRDV1 with TRDJ1; 9 nucleotides match TRDD3. CDR1 TSWWSYY and CDR2 QGS come from the germline V gene. This CDR3 is built from 24 residues. V trimming: 3 bases; J trimming: 0 bases; junction bases outside the gene matches: 29. The chain's CDR3 is CALGESLPPPGYWGTYSYTDKLIF. The CDR3, as DNA: TGTGCTCTTGGGGAGTCCCTCCCTCCTCCGGGCTACTGGGGGACTTACTCTTACACCGATAAACTCATCTTT.

Comments on this clone: The likely explanation is a read error, given a far larger clone one base away. This same CDR3 is encoded by further DNA sequences in the sample. The rearrangement uses TRDV1 and TRDJ1, with TRDD3 identical over 11 bases. CDR1 is TSWWSYY, CDR2 QGS, per germline. The CDR3 has 23 residues. Germline trimming cut 3 bases from V and 2 bases from J; bases unmatched to any gene: 26. Written as DNA, the CDR3 is TGTGCTCTTGGGGACGCGGGTCATCCTACCGTTGGGGGATACGCTGTTGTGACCGATAAACTCATCTTT. Amino acid sequence: CALGDAGHPTVGGYAVVTDKLIF.

About this clone itself: Only one base separates this from a far larger clonotype, so it likely reflects a read error. Other DNA sequences from this sample encode an identical CDR3 as well. The chain combines TRDV1 with TRDJ1, with a possible D match to TRDD3 (5 bases). The CDR3 has 16 residues. V was clipped by 7 bases and J by 0 bases, with 18 bases between them. CDR1 and CDR2 (germline): TSWWSYY, QGS. CDR3 loop: CALVSTGGHYTDKLIF. The DNA of the CDR3 is TGTGCTCTTGTTAGTACTGGAGGACACTACACCGATAAACTCATCTTT.